This is a list of T cell receptor beta chains from one sample in a study of T-cell reconstitution after alpha-beta-depleted transplantation in children. TCRdb passed the PCR reads through MiXCR, listing each CDR3 protein once. The sample contains 900,000 or so distinct CDR3 sequences, around 17% of which appear only once. This specimen consisted of PBMCs, mostly from graft donor cells, obtained 360 days after TCRalphabeta/CD19-depleted stem cell transplant. The receptors originated from a male patient younger than 18 who had a stem cell transplant for acute lymphoblastic leukemia, so the T cells may come from the graft donor. The CDR3 runs from the conserved cysteine through the conserved F or W. D genes are given only for firm matches. Rows may omit the clone size; those that give it use once, few, many or a size class.

v_call,clone_size,d_call,cdr3_length,j_call,cdr3_nt,cdr3_aa
TRBV7-9,few,TRBD1,14,TRBJ1-5,TGTGCCAGCAGCCTGACAGGGGTGGAGCAGCCCCAGCATTTT,CASSLTGVEQPQHF
TRBV20-1,NA,NA,12,TRBJ2-1,TGCAGTGCTAGATCTAGGGTAGGTGAGCAGTTCTTC,CSARSRVGEQFF
TRBV4-1,NA,TRBD2,17,TRBJ2-7,TGCGCCAGCAGCCAAGCGGGCCGGGAGGGCCTTTCTTACGAGCAGTACTTC,CASSQAGREGLSYEQYF
TRBV12-3/TRBV12-4,few,NA,14,TRBJ1-4,TGTGCCAGCAGTTTAAGGGGTAGTAATGAAAAACTGTTTTTT,CASSLRGSNEKLFF
TRBV6-1,few,NA,14,TRBJ1-1,TGTGCCAGCTCTCGGGGCGGGGTGAACACTGAAGCTTTCTTT,CASSRGGVNTEAFF
TRBV18,NA,NA,12,TRBJ2-5,TGTGCCAGCTCATCCAAGACAGAGACCCAGTACTTC,CASSSKTETQYF
TRBV24-1,few,NA,15,TRBJ2-1,TGTGCCACCAGTGAGGGCCGGGGACATTACAATGAGCAGTTCTTC,CATSEGRGHYNEQFF
TRBV2,NA,TRBD1,20,TRBJ2-2,TGTGCCAGCAGTGAACCCCGGGACAGGGGTCAAAGCTTTAACACCGGGGAGCTGTTTTTT,CASSEPRDRGQSFNTGELFF
TRBV6-2/TRBV6-3,NA,NA,13,TRBJ2-2,TGTGCCAGCAGCGACGAGGCGGCCGGGGAGCTGTTTTTT,CASSDEAAGELFF
TRBV28,NA,NA,14,TRBJ2-1,TGTGCCATCAGCCGGCCGCTAGACGTCAATGAGCAGTTCTTC,CAISRPLDVNEQFF
TRBV12-5,once,TRBD1,9,TRBJ2-4,TGTGCTACGACAGGGAAAAAGTACTTC,CATTGKKYF
TRBV12-3/TRBV12-4,many,TRBD2,15,TRBJ2-3,TGTGCCAGCAGCCGGTTTAGCGGGAGCACAGATACGCAGTATTTT,CASSRFSGSTDTQYF
TRBV21-1,NA,NA,16,TRBJ1-5,TGTGCCAGCAGCAAAGCGGACAGCGGAGGGGATCAGCCCCAGCATTTT,CASSKADSGGDQPQHF
TRBV29-1,NA,NA,14,TRBJ2-1,TGCAGCGTGAGGGACACAGGGAGCTACAATGAGCAGTTCTTC,CSVRDTGSYNEQFF
TRBV5-1,NA,TRBD2,17,TRBJ2-5,TGCGCCAGCAGCCCTGGTGGACGCGGGGGGATACAAGAGACCCAGTACTTC,CASSPGGRGGIQETQYF
TRBV27,NA,NA,13,TRBJ2-2,TGTGCCAGCAAAGGCTTCGGACCCGGGGAGCTGTTTTTT,CASKGFGPGELFF
TRBV20-1,NA,NA,15,TRBJ2-6,TGCAGTGCTAGAGTTCAGGGATCTGGGGCCAACGTCCTGACTTTC,CSARVQGSGANVLTF